This entry concerns a single T cell receptor (beta chain). Antigen specificity is unknown. Profiled with immunoSEQ multiplex PCR; TCRdb holds only in-frame clones, not every one. Of about 100,000 clones listed, roughly 96% were seen once; the top ten hold under 3.5%. The CDR3 length is 13 residues. V gave up 4 bases and J gave up 7 bases, with 11 bases separating them. Germline CDR1 SNHLY, CDR2 FYNNEI. The selected patients with pancreatic ductal adenocarcinoma had surgery but no neoadjuvant therapy. The entry originates in a study of T cells in pancreatic ductal adenocarcinoma. Study-level findings and limits: Compared with tumor, blood showed more total productive templates and around 8.1-fold more clonotypes. Results skew toward the minority of patients with early-stage disease.

Input material: PBMCs. This TCR came from a human donor with pancreatic ductal adenocarcinoma. The V gene is TRBV2, the J gene TRBJ1-3; a possible D gene is TRBD1 (5 bases). CDR3 nucleotide sequence: TGTGCCAGCAGTGTTCAGGGAGGGAACACCATATATTTT. Its protein is CASSVQGGNTIYF. Together with reference TRBV2 and TRBJ1-3, the CDR3 gives the full variable domain: EPEVTQTPSHQVTQMGQEVILRCVPISNHLYFYWYRQILGQKVEFLVSFYNNEISEKSEIFDDQFSVERPDGSNFTLKIRSTKLEDSAMYFCASSVQGGNTIYFGEGSWLTVV.